These 32 T cell receptor beta chains were sequenced from one sample in a study of shared T cell receptors in the human thymus. The repertoire was sequenced with immunoSEQ multiplex PCR; TCRdb's copy has only in-frame clones and lacks some. The table lists 500,000 to 750,000 clones, 85% to 90% of them singletons. These data were also reused for a study on human thymus T cells.

The sequenced material came from thymocytes. The receptors come from a boy younger than two with a congenital heart defect.

This chain uses TRBV5-1 with TRBJ1-2; perhaps TRBD1 as D (6 bases). V lost 4 bases, J lost 1 base, and 17 bases lay in between. The germline V gene has CDR1 SGHRS and CDR2 YFSETQ. The CDR3 loop spans 16 amino acids. The CDR3 sequence is CASSAGGGPFNYGYTF. The CDR3 DNA reads as TGCGCCAGCAGCGCGGGCGGGGGGCCCTTTAACTATGGCTACACCTTC.

Comments on this clone: One end of the junction is discordant with germline, which a read error may explain. The chain links TRBV6-1 to TRBJ2-3; TRBD2 agrees at 11 bases. There are 22 residues in the CDR3. Germline V gene data show CDR1 as MNHNS and CDR2 as SASEGT. CDR3 sequence reads: CASSEAPGGLAVASSSTDAQYF. The CDR3 region has the DNA TGTGCCAGCAGTGAAGCGCCGGGGGGACTAGCGGTCGCCTCCTCTAGCACAGATGCGCAGTATTTT.

The J gene is TRBJ2-3, the V gene TRBV4-3; 9 positions agree with TRBD2. Germline assignment: CDR1 LGHNA and CDR2 YSLEER. After removal of 0 bases from V and 1 base from J, the junction contained 5 bases not matched to a gene. CDR3 length: 17 amino acids. The CDR3 region has the DNA TGCGCCAGCAGCCAAGAAGGCCAGCGGGAGGGCACAGATACGCAGTATTTT. It codes for CASSQEGQREGTDTQYF.

The chain links TRBV2 to TRBJ2-7; 8 bases fit TRBD1. Looked up from germline, CDR1 is SNHLY and CDR2 is FYNNEI. The CDR3 sequence is 19 residues long. With V trimmed by 4 bases and J by 0 bases, 17 bases remained unmatched. This CDR3 is CASSAYRDRRRTSSYEQYF. In DNA form, the CDR3 reads TGTGCCAGCAGTGCTTACCGGGACAGGCGCCGTACAAGCTCCTACGAGCAGTACTTC. The variable domain in full, with the rest retrieved from reference TRBV2 and TRBJ2-7, is EPEVTQTPSHQVTQMGQEVILRCVPISNHLYFYWYRQILGQKVEFLVSFYNNEISEKSEIFDDQFSVERPDGSNFTLKIRSTKLEDSAMYFCASSAYRDRRRTSSYEQYFGPGTRLTVT.

The chain carries TRBV11-2 and TRBJ2-5; 8 bases align to TRBD1. V shed 4 bases, J shed 5 bases, and the junction held 12 bases outside the gene matches. The germline gives CDR1 SGHAT, CDR2 FQNNGV. This CDR3 is built from 16 residues. The CDR3, as DNA: TGTGCCAGCAGCTCAGACAGCAGGGGGCTTATGGAGACCCAGTACTTC. Protein: CASSSDSRGLMETQYF.

About this clone: The DNA is left out, because the CDR3 cannot be placed on it with certainty; the CDR3 is given as TCRdb lists it. The chain recombines TRBV4-2 with TRBJ1-2; TRBD1 is taken as the D call from the table, unchecked against the DNA. The CDR3 length equals 15 residues, ends included. Germline V lookup: CDR1 LGHNA, CDR2 YNFKEQ. CDR3: CASSTSRGQGIGYTF.

The chain employs TRBV18 and TRBJ1-2; no firm D call. This CDR3 region has 16 residues. The germline gives CDR1 KGHSH, CDR2 LQKENI. V was pared by 3 bases and J by 5 bases, with 19 bases between. This CDR3 is CASSPSEEVRRYGYTF. The CDR3 DNA is TGTGCCAGCTCACCCTCGGAGGAAGTAAGACGGTATGGCTACACCTTC.

The chain links TRBV25-1 to TRBJ2-7; 7 nucleotides align to TRBD1. V was clipped by 4 bases and J by 1 base; unmatched bases: 7. CDR1 MGHDK and CDR2 SYGVNS come from the germline V gene. This CDR3 has 15 residues. The CDR3 sequence is CASSGPTGTSYEQYF. DNA of the CDR3: TGTGCCAGCAGTGGGCCGACAGGGACGTCCTACGAGCAGTACTTC.

V and J are TRBV5-1 and TRBJ2-7; D perhaps matches TRBD2 (7 bases). Between the trimmed V and J ends, which lost 4 bases and 0 bases, there was a span of 14 bases. This CDR3 is 15 amino acids long. Germline V gene data show CDR1 as SGHRS and CDR2 as YFSETQ. This CDR3 reads CASSGGADLSYEQYF. The CDR3 coding sequence is TGCGCCAGCAGCGGGGGGGCGGACCTCTCCTACGAGCAGTACTTC.

The J gene is TRBJ2-1, the V gene TRBV15; 7 nucleotides agree with TRBD2. J lost 16 bases, V lost 4 bases, and 10 bases had no gene match. Germline-derived CDR1 and CDR2 are LNHNV and YYDKDF (reference sequence). The CDR3 has 12 residues. The CDR3 DNA is TGTGCCACCAGCAAATCGGGAGGCCCCCTCTTCTTC. This gives the protein CATSKSGGPLFF.

This clone came up a few times. The rearrangement uses TRBV19 and TRBJ2-7, with 7 bases lining up with TRBD1. This CDR3 is built from 15 residues. In germline, CDR1 is LNHDA, CDR2 SQIVND (reference sequence). The junction had 7 bases not matched to a gene; V was cut back by 5 bases and J by 0 bases. CDR3: CASSFGQAFSYEQYF. Written as DNA, the CDR3 is TGTGCCAGTAGTTTTGGACAGGCATTCTCCTACGAGCAGTACTTC.

V is TRBV5-8 and J is TRBJ2-2; TRBD2 matches 12 bases. Germline V gene lookup returns CDR1 SGHTS and CDR2 YDEGEE. V shed 4 bases, J shed 7 bases, and the junction held 5 bases outside the gene matches. This CDR3 has 15 residues. CDR3 sequence (DNA): TGTGCCAGCAGCAGGACTAGCGGGAAGCACGGGGAGCTGTTTTTT. This codes for CASSRTSGKHGELFF.

This clone appeared a single time. The chain uses TRBV27 and TRBJ2-6; 11 nucleotides align to TRBD1. Germline lookup yields CDR1 MNHEY and CDR2 SMNVEV (reference sequence). J gave up 3 bases and V 9 bases, and 1 base lay outside the gene matches. There are 14 residues in the CDR3. As DNA, the CDR3 is TGTGCCAGGGGACAGGGGGGTGGGGCCAACGTCCTGACTTTC. It codes for CARGQGGGANVLTF.

The chain couples TRBV6-1 to TRBJ2-7; D gene ambiguous. Per the germline V gene, CDR1 is MNHNS and CDR2 is SASEGT. V lost 3 bases and J 2 bases, leaving 14 bases between the germline ends. The CDR3 sequence is 15 residues long. The CDR3 sequence: CASSDQTTPTYEQYF. The CDR3 DNA reads as TGTGCCAGCAGTGACCAGACGACACCGACCTACGAGCAGTACTTC.

The chain carries TRBV5-1 and TRBJ2-2, with TRBD2 matching over 11 bases. After removal of 6 bases from V and 4 bases from J, the junction contained 11 bases not matched to a gene. The germline CDR1 and CDR2 sequences are SGHRS and YFSETQ. The CDR3 runs to 17 residues. The CDR3 sequence: CASTPDTSGSRTGELFF. In nucleotides, the CDR3 is TGCGCCAGCACCCCAGACACTAGCGGGAGTCGCACCGGGGAGCTGTTTTTT.

This clone turned up a few times. This chain links TRBV10-3 with TRBJ1-4; D is perhaps TRBD1 (5 bases). Trimming removed 5 bases from V and 8 bases from J, with 12 bases in between. The CDR3 sequence is 13 residues long. Germline CDR1 ENHRY, CDR2 SYGVKD. CDR3 region: CAISRDSYEKLFF. CDR3 nucleotides: TGTGCCATCAGTAGAGACAGTTACGAAAAACTGTTTTTT.

The rearrangement joins TRBV7-9 to TRBJ1-1, with 8 positions matching TRBD1. Trimming cost V 1 base and J 1 base; bases outside gene matches: 11. From germline, CDR1 is SEHNR and CDR2 FQNEAQ (reference sequence). There are 18 residues in the CDR3. CDR3 residues: CASSLVPGTGSANTEAFF. CDR3 nucleotide sequence: TGTGCCAGCAGCTTAGTCCCCGGGACAGGATCCGCGAACACTGAAGCTTTCTTT.

The rearrangement links TRBV27 to TRBJ2-1; D gene uncertain. Germline lookup yields CDR1 MNHEY and CDR2 SMNVEV (reference sequence). Deletions cut 6 bases from V and 10 bases from J, with 13 bases between. The CDR3 runs to 12 residues. This CDR3 reads CASSQIDGEQFF. The CDR3 nucleotides read TGTGCCAGCAGCCAAATCGATGGCGAGCAGTTCTTC.

This chain uses TRBV6-5 with TRBJ1-1; 7 positions match TRBD1. V shed 5 bases, J shed 11 bases, and the junction held 8 bases outside the gene matches. The CDR3 length is 12 residues. Germline assignment: CDR1 MNHEY and CDR2 SVGAGI. The CDR3 coding sequence is TGTGCCAGCAGTGGATCACAGGGGACGGCTTTCTTT. This gives the protein CASSGSQGTAFF.

The chain is built from TRBV7-9 and TRBJ2-7; D is unresolved. The germline V and J ends were trimmed by 5 bases and 2 bases, with 10 bases remaining between them. The CDR3 runs to 13 residues. Germline-derived CDR1 and CDR2 are SEHNR and FQNEAQ (reference sequence). CDR3 bases: TGTGCCAGCAGCCCCAGGCCCACCTACGAGCAGTACTTC. This sequence encodes CASSPRPTYEQYF.

In nucleotides, the CDR3 is TGTGCCAGCAGAATGCGGTGGGGACACTACGAGCAGTACTTC. Translation gives CASRMRWGHYEQYF. The chain combines TRBV27 with TRBJ2-7, with a tentative D call TRBD1 (6 bases). Germline values: CDR1 MNHEY, CDR2 SMNVEV (reference sequence). V lost 6 bases, J lost 3 bases, and 15 bases lay in between. The CDR3 loop spans 14 amino acids.

A single count supports this clone. The gene calls are TRBV4-1 and TRBJ2-3; the D gene is possibly TRBD1 (6 bases). The CDR3 spans 17 residues. Germline V gene data show CDR1 as MGHRA and CDR2 as YSYEKL. V lost 0 bases and J 0 bases, leaving 13 bases between the germline ends. CDR3 amino acids: CASSQERDNGSTDTQYF. The CDR3 DNA is TGCGCCAGCAGCCAAGAAAGGGACAATGGAAGCACAGATACGCAGTATTTT.

This rearrangement joins TRBV6-1 to TRBJ2-1; TRBD1 aligns across 7 bases. The J segment lost 0 bases and the V segment lost 6 bases, leaving 5 bases of the junction unmatched. The CDR3 spans 15 residues. Germline assignment: CDR1 MNHNS and CDR2 SASEGT. The CDR3 DNA sequence: TGTGCCAGCAGGAAACGACAGGGCTCCTACAATGAGCAGTTCTTC. Its protein product is CASRKRQGSYNEQFF.

This clone was picked up a small number of times. The chain has TRBV18 and TRBJ1-4; D remains unclear. Germline V CDR1 and CDR2: KGHSH, LQKENI. This CDR3 comprises 15 residues. Trimming took off 2 bases at V and 11 bases at J, with 18 bases between the two ends. CDR3 DNA sequence: TGTGCCAGCTCACCAAATATAGTAGAGCGGCCCAAACTGTTTTTT. Amino acids: CASSPNIVERPKLFF.

The chain joins TRBV19 to TRBJ2-3, with 7 bases aligning to TRBD2. Germline trimming cut 4 bases from V and 0 bases from J; bases unmatched to any gene: 19. The CDR3 is made up of 20 amino acids. The germline V gene has CDR1 LNHDA and CDR2 SQIVND (reference sequence). CDR3 loop: CASSTLIAGRYRASTDTQYF. CDR3 DNA: TGTGCCAGTAGTACCCTTATAGCGGGCCGCTACCGGGCGAGCACAGATACGCAGTATTTT.

This chain joins TRBV2 and TRBJ1-5; no clear D. The CDR3 contains 16 residues. With 2 bases removed from V and 4 bases from J, the gap between germline ends came to 15 bases. From germline, CDR1 is SNHLY and CDR2 FYNNEI. The CDR3 loop reads CASSESSAAGNQPQHF. CDR3 DNA: TGTGCCAGCAGTGAATCGAGTGCCGCGGGGAATCAGCCCCAGCATTTT. The full variable domain, in which reference TRBV2 and TRBJ1-5 provide the parts outside the CDR3, is EPEVTQTPSHQVTQMGQEVILRCVPISNHLYFYWYRQILGQKVEFLVSFYNNEISEKSEIFDDQFSVERPDGSNFTLKIRSTKLEDSAMYFCASSESSAAGNQPQHFGDGTRLSIL.

The J gene is TRBJ2-3, the V gene TRBV30; TRBD1 might be the D (6 bases). The CDR3 is made up of 14 amino acids. The germline CDR1 and CDR2 sequences are GTSNPN and SVGIG (reference sequence). The ends were cut back, 6 bases at V and 3 bases at J, with 16 bases in the middle. CDR3 sequence (DNA): TGTGCCTGCCGACAACAGGGATTAACAGATACGCAGTATTTT. It translates to CACRQQGLTDTQYF.

The chain recombines TRBV20-1 with TRBJ1-1, with D uncertain. The CDR3 covers 8 residues. Germline assignment: CDR1 DFQATT and CDR2 SNEGSKA (reference sequence). Between the trimmed V and J ends, which lost 3 bases and 11 bases, there was a span of 4 bases. The CDR3 spells CSASEAFF. DNA for the CDR3: TGCAGTGCTAGTGAGGCTTTCTTT.

The V call is TRBV30, the J call TRBJ2-7; TRBD1 matches at 7 bases. This CDR3 has 20 residues. Looked up from germline, CDR1 is GTSNPN and CDR2 is SVGIG (reference sequence). V dropped 4 bases and J dropped 3; count of bases not matched to a gene: 27. CDR3 coding DNA: TGTGCCTGGACCAACGAGAGGGGGCGCGCTCGGGACAGCCCGATCTACGAGCAGTACTTC. Protein sequence: CAWTNERGRARDSPIYEQYF.

This chain uses TRBV4-1 with TRBJ2-7; the match to TRBD1 covers 10 bases. The germline V gene encodes CDR1 MGHRA and CDR2 YSYEKL. V gave up 11 bases and J gave up 5 bases; unmatched junction bases: 15. This CDR3 is 15 amino acids long. The CDR3 is CAPQRRDRGSHEQYF. Here the CDR3 DNA reads TGCGCCCCTCAGCGCCGGGACAGGGGTTCCCACGAGCAGTACTTC.

The gene calls are TRBV10-2 and TRBJ2-1; D is ambiguous. V lost 2 bases and J lost 5, with 10 bases in between. This CDR3 contains 14 residues. Per the germline V gene, CDR1 is WSHSY and CDR2 is SAAADI. The CDR3 DNA reads as TGCGCCAGCAGTGAGCGTCGCGGCCACAATGAGCAGTTCTTC. Protein sequence: CASSERRGHNEQFF.

The gene calls are TRBV9 and TRBJ2-1, with 10 nucleotides matching TRBD1. The germline CDR1 and CDR2 sequences are SGDLS and YYNGEE. This CDR3 region has 14 residues. Unmatched junction bases numbered 3, after V lost 0 bases and J lost 9 bases. CDR3 sequence (DNA): TGTGCCAGCAGCGTAGGTGGGGACAGGGGTGAGCAGTTCTTC. Translated, it gives CASSVGGDRGEQFF. Drawing the rest from reference TRBV9 and TRBJ2-1, the complete variable domain is DSGVTQTPKHLITATGQRVTLRCSPRSGDLSVYWYQQSLDQGLQFLIQYYNGEERAKGNILERFSAQQFPDLHSELNLSSLELGDSALYFCASSVGGDRGEQFFGPGTRLTVL.